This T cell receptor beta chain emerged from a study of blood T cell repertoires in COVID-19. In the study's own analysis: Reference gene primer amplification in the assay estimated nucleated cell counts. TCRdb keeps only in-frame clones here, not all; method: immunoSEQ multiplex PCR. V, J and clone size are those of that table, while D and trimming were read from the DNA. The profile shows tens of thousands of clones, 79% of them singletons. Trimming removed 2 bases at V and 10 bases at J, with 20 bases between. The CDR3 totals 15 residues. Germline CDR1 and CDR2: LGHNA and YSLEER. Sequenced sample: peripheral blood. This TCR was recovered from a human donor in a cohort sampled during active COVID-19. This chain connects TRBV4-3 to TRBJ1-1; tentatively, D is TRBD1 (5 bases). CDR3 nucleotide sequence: TGCGCCAGCAGCCAATCCTGGGGGGGGGAGACTAGAGCTTTCTTT. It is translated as CASSQSWGGETRAFF.